These T cell receptor beta chains were read from a single sample in a study of shared clonotypes between healthy human individuals. The protocol was immunoSEQ multiplex PCR, while the TCRdb copy is restricted to in-frame clones and leaves out a portion. The table includes about 510,000 clones, nearly 80% detected once. Sequenced material: PBMCs. Receptor source: a woman aged 40 to 49 in good health. Some clones in this sample may be carry-over from other donors' samples. Each CDR3 is given with its conserved first and last residue. The D gene is left open where the match is weak.

d_call: TRBD1
v_call: TRBV5-1
cdr3_aa: CASRPLGTANSPLHF

d_call: .
v_call: TRBV7-9
cdr3_aa: CASSLYQGSLGNTIYF

d_call: .
v_call: TRBV29-1
cdr3_aa: CSAATGMNTEAFF

d_call: .
v_call: TRBV19
cdr3_aa: CASSRGSLSNQPQHF

d_call: .
v_call: TRBV14
cdr3_aa: CASGKTLNTEAFF

d_call: TRBD2
v_call: TRBV30
cdr3_aa: CAWSRLAGGETQYF

d_call: TRBD2
v_call: TRBV19
cdr3_aa: CASSMVGLAGESSYNEQFF

d_call: .
v_call: TRBV28
cdr3_aa: CASSLGVNEKLFF

d_call: .
v_call: TRBV28
cdr3_aa: CASSLFSIGYGYTF

d_call: TRBD1
v_call: TRBV6-1
cdr3_aa: CASSEAAGTGAEKLFF

d_call: TRBD2
v_call: TRBV29-1
cdr3_aa: CSVEDLGREGEQYF

d_call: .
v_call: TRBV2
cdr3_aa: CASSEALMAGSSYEQYF

d_call: .
v_call: TRBV18
cdr3_aa: CASSPQQEEQYF

d_call: TRBD2
v_call: TRBV5-1
cdr3_aa: CASSFASGTSLPNEQFF

d_call: TRBD2
v_call: TRBV27
cdr3_aa: CASSLALAGVREQYF

d_call: TRBD1
v_call: TRBV6-1
cdr3_aa: CASSDGQGDYEQYF

d_call: TRBD2
v_call: TRBV7-2
cdr3_aa: CASSLGASGAREQYF